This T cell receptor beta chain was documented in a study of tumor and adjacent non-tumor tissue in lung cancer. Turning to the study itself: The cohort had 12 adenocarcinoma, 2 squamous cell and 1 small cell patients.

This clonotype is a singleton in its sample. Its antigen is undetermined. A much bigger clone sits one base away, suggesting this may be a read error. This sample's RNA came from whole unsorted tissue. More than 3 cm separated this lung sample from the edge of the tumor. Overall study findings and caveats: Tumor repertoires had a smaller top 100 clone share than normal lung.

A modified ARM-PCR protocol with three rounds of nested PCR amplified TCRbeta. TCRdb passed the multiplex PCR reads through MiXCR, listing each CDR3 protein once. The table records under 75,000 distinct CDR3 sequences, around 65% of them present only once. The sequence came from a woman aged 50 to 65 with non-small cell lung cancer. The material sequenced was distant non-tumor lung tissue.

The CDR3 loop reads CASSLAWGNSPLHF. The CDR3 nucleotides are TGTGCCAGCAGCCTAGCATGGGGGAATTCACCCCTCCACTTT. V is TRBV12-3 or TRBV12-4 and J is TRBJ1-6, with a tentative D call TRBD1 (5 bases). V gave up 6 bases and J gave up 7 bases, with 13 bases separating them. The CDR3 is made up of 14 amino acids.